This TCR beta chain was observed in a study of T cell repertoires in cytomegalovirus infection. Using its own MiXCR run on the reads, TCRdb lists one record per CDR3 protein. This sample has under 800,000 distinct CDR3 sequences; more than 20% occur once, and the top ten carry less than 9.5%. This CDR3 contains 15 residues. Germline V gene lookup returns CDR1 SGHRS and CDR2 YFSETQ. V dropped 4 bases and J dropped 5; count of bases not matched to a gene: 4. There are many counts of this clonotype. The source material was CD8+ T cells from PBMCs. The gene calls are TRBV5-1 and TRBJ2-1, with 12 positions matching TRBD2. This TCR derives from a human donor in good health (CMV status not recorded). Some clones in this sample may be carry-over from other donors' samples. The CDR3 region is CASSPRTSGDNEQFF. The CDR3, as DNA: TGCGCCAGCAGCCCCAGGACTAGCGGGGACAATGAGCAGTTCTTC.